The 10 T cell receptor beta chains listed next were all sequenced from one sample in a study of blood T cell repertoires in COVID-19. Some clones are missing from TCRdb's copy, which holds only in-frame ones; the method was immunoSEQ multiplex PCR. The sample includes approximately 160,000 clones, 70% to 90% seen only once; the top ten take roughly 7%. The sequenced sample consisted of peripheral blood. The receptors were sampled from a middle-aged man with active or convalescent COVID-19.

J is TRBJ2-3 and V is TRBV5-5; TRBD1 matches 7 bases. CDR3 length: 15 amino acids. With 3 bases clipped from V and 2 bases from J, the junction kept 6 bases outside the gene matches. Germline V gives CDR1 SGHKS, CDR2 YYEKEE (reference sequence). CDR3: CASSSWTGLTDTQYF. The CDR3 DNA reads TGTGCCAGCAGCTCATGGACAGGCCTCACAGATACGCAGTATTTT.

V and J are TRBV24-1 and TRBJ2-1; 9 positions agree with TRBD1. The V segment lost 4 bases and the J segment 0 bases; nucleotides outside the gene matches: 12. CDR3 size: 19 residues. Germline assignment: CDR1 KGHDR and CDR2 SFDVKD. CDR3 coding DNA: TGTGCCACCAGTGACGTCCCGGGACAGGGCCGAGGCTCCTACAATGAGCAGTTCTTC. Its translation: CATSDVPGQGRGSYNEQFF.

V is TRBV10-3 and J is TRBJ2-3; 9 bases match TRBD2. CDR1 ENHRY and CDR2 SYGVKD come from the germline V gene. J gave up 6 bases and V 4 bases, and 5 bases lay outside the gene matches. This CDR3 is 14 amino acids long. The CDR3 is CAISGGGAADTQYF. The CDR3 DNA follows: TGTGCCATCAGTGGCGGGGGGGCCGCCGATACGCAGTATTTT.

CDR3: CASSQERTGGGYTF. DNA of the CDR3: TGCGCCAGCAGCCAAGAAAGAACAGGGGGCGGCTACACCTTC. The chain recombines TRBV4-3 with TRBJ1-2; 9 nucleotides line up with TRBD1. The CDR3 consists of 14 residues. The J segment lost 8 bases and the V segment lost 0 bases, leaving 4 bases of the junction unmatched. Germline lookup yields CDR1 LGHNA and CDR2 YSLEER.

This sequence joins TRBV30 and TRBJ1-2, with D possibly being TRBD1 (5 bases). V lost 0 bases and J lost 8, with 13 bases in between. Germline loops: CDR1 GTSNPN, CDR2 SVGIG (reference sequence). The CDR3 runs 13 residues. The CDR3 DNA follows: TGTGCCTGGAGTGTAGGAGGGGCGGTCGGCTACACCTTC. This codes for CAWSVGGAVGYTF.

This chain connects TRBV5-6 to TRBJ2-4, with a possible D match to TRBD1 (6 bases). Trimming pared 7 bases from V and 2 bases from J, leaving 13 bases between. The CDR3 has 14 amino acids. The germline CDR1 and CDR2 sequences are SGHDT and YYEEEE. The CDR3 protein is CASLEQGTKNIQYF. Here the CDR3 DNA reads TGTGCCAGCCTAGAACAGGGAACCAAAAACATTCAGTACTTC. Together with reference TRBV5-6 and TRBJ2-4, the CDR3 gives the full variable domain: DAGVTQSPTHLIKTRGQQVTLRCSPKSGHDTVSWYQQALGQGPQFIFQYYEEEERQRGNFPDRFSGHQFPNYSSELNVNALLLGDSALYLCASLEQGTKNIQYFGAGTRLSVL.

This clone was found once. J is TRBJ1-5 and V is TRBV7-3; a weak D match, TRBD1 (6 bases). This CDR3 is built from 18 residues. Germline V gene lookup returns CDR1 SGHTA and CDR2 FQGTGA. The V and J ends lost 5 bases and 1 base respectively, with 21 bases between them. In DNA form, the CDR3 reads TGTGCCAGCAGCGTACGACAGGAGAGAGGGACGAGCAATCAGCCCCAGCATTTT. Its translation: CASSVRQERGTSNQPQHF.

V gene TRBV2 combines with J gene TRBJ1-2, with 9 positions matching TRBD1. Germline values: CDR1 SNHLY, CDR2 FYNNEI. V shed 7 bases, J shed 4 bases, and the junction held 7 bases outside the gene matches. The CDR3 sequence is 14 residues long. CDR3 sequence reads: CASTGGQGPYGYTF. The CDR3 nucleotides are TGTGCCAGCACCGGGGGACAGGGCCCCTATGGCTACACCTTC.

The chain combines TRBV7-9 with TRBJ2-1; D is ambiguous. Per the germline V gene, CDR1 is SEHNR and CDR2 is FQNEAQ (reference sequence). The V end was cut by 1 base, the J end by 5 bases, with 9 bases between. CDR3 length equals 14 residues. The CDR3 DNA reads as TGTGCCAGCAGCTTAGAAAGACAAGACAATGAGCAGTTCTTC. This sequence encodes CASSLERQDNEQFF.

The J gene is TRBJ1-1, the V gene TRBV5-4; TRBD1 might be the D (6 bases). V was trimmed by 4 bases and J by 4 bases, leaving 20 bases between them. This CDR3 has 16 amino acids. CDR1 is SGHNT, CDR2 YYREEE, per germline (reference sequence). The CDR3 loop is CASSQGSGGGLTEAFF. Written as DNA, the CDR3 is TGTGCCAGCAGCCAGGGATCGGGAGGGGGGCTCACTGAAGCTTTCTTT.